A single sample gave rise to the 10 T cell receptor beta chains below, sequenced in a study of glioma-infiltrating T cells after dendritic cell vaccination. TCRdb's table, derived via immunoSEQ multiplex PCR, lists solely in-frame clones and lacks some. In the table there are roughly 80,000 clones, 70% to 90% of which are singletons. Material: blood, obtained before dendritic cell vaccination. These receptors were collected from a human donor with glioblastoma.

V and J are TRBV7-9 and TRBJ2-7, with a possible D match to TRBD1 (6 bases). V was cut by 5 bases and J by 4 bases, with 12 bases left in between. CDR1 and CDR2 from the germline V gene are SEHNR and FQNEAQ (reference sequence). This CDR3 comprises 13 residues. Written as DNA, the CDR3 is TGTGCCAGCAGCGTCGGGACACAATACGAGCAGTACTTC. As protein: CASSVGTQYEQYF.

The chain employs TRBV6-6 and TRBJ2-7; the match to TRBD2 covers 7 bases. Germline V gene lookup returns CDR1 MNHNY and CDR2 SVGAGI (reference sequence). V shed 5 bases and J 5 bases; nucleotides not matched to a gene: 3. This CDR3 is built from 12 residues. DNA of the CDR3: TGTGCCAGCAGTAGCGGGGTTAACGAGCAGTACTTC. It yields the protein CASSSGVNEQYF.

This clone occurred a few times. Written as DNA, the CDR3 is TGTGCCAGCAGTTTATCTATAGGGACTAGCGGGAGGGCTGGAGAGACCCAGTACTTC. It translates to CASSLSIGTSGRAGETQYF. The rearrangement joins TRBV27 to TRBJ2-5; 16 positions match TRBD2. The germline CDR1 and CDR2 sequences are MNHEY and SMNVEV (reference sequence). The CDR3 has 19 amino acids. J lost 4 bases, V lost 0 bases, and 8 bases had no gene match.

The rearrangement joins TRBV5-1 to TRBJ1-5; D uncertain. The CDR3 runs to 13 residues. Germline CDR1 SGHRS, CDR2 YFSETQ. Trimming removed 0 bases at V and 4 bases at J, with 5 bases between. The CDR3 bases are TGCGCCAGCAGCTTGGCCCCGAATCAGCCCCAGCATTTT. Residues: CASSLAPNQPQHF.

This rearrangement joins TRBV6-1 to TRBJ1-2, with D uncertain. V was clipped by 5 bases and J by 4 bases, with 5 bases between them. This CDR3 contains 11 residues. Looked up from germline, CDR1 is MNHNS and CDR2 is SASEGT. CDR3 protein: CASSTIYGYTF. Written as DNA, the CDR3 is TGTGCCAGCAGTACTATCTATGGCTACACCTTC.

The rearrangement joins TRBV6-1 to TRBJ2-6; D is unresolved. Deletions cut 4 bases from V and 2 bases from J, with 9 bases between. The CDR3 spans 15 residues. In germline, CDR1 is MNHNS, CDR2 SASEGT. This chain's CDR3 is CASSVLATGANVLTF. CDR3 nucleotides: TGTGCCAGCAGTGTTTTGGCAACTGGGGCCAACGTCCTGACTTTC.

This chain joins TRBV5-1 and TRBJ2-7; TRBD1 aligns across 8 bases. J gave up 0 bases and V 4 bases, and 3 bases lay outside the gene matches. CDR1 is SGHRS and CDR2 is YFSETQ in the germline V gene. The CDR3 sequence is 14 residues long. The CDR3 sequence: CASSRTGNSYEQYF. As DNA, the CDR3 is TGCGCCAGCAGCCGGACAGGGAACTCCTACGAGCAGTACTTC.

In its sample, this clone was seen a few times. The chain joins TRBV6-1 to TRBJ2-3; the D is unclear. The CDR3 runs 15 residues. V lost 0 bases, J lost 1 base, and 8 bases lay in between. Germline CDR1 MNHNS, CDR2 SASEGT. The CDR3 region has the DNA TGTGCCAGCAGTGAAGCGCGTGGAGGCACAGATACGCAGTATTTT. This codes for CASSEARGGTDTQYF.

CDR3: CASSENRGRETQYF. The CDR3 nucleotides are TGTGCCAGCAGTGAAAACAGGGGCCGGGAGACCCAGTACTTC. This chain connects TRBV6-1 to TRBJ2-5, with 7 bases that match TRBD1. CDR3 size: 14 residues. V lost 2 bases and J lost 5; bases outside the gene matches: 5. In germline, CDR1 is MNHNS, CDR2 SASEGT.

The chain combines TRBV11-3 with TRBJ2-1; 8 bases map to TRBD2. This CDR3 is built from 14 residues. V lost 7 bases, J lost 2 bases, and 4 bases stayed unmatched. Germline CDR1 SGHNT, CDR2 YENEEA. CDR3 sequence: CASTISGTYNEQFF. The CDR3 bases are TGTGCCAGCACCATTAGCGGGACCTACAATGAGCAGTTCTTC.